This TCR beta chain was obtained from a study of vaccination effects on CD4 cells after COVID-19. In the study overall: ViraFEST expansion of antigen-specific CD4+ T cells with viral peptide pools preceded sequencing. Findings and caveats of the study: Substantial clonal contraction characterized both infection- and vaccine-induced clones late after vaccination. Convalescent patients numbered few in the study; early post-infection timepoints were missing entirely.

Data came from immunoSEQ multiplex PCR; TCRdb stores just in-frame clones and leaves some out. The sample has roughly 56,000 clones; 60% to 85% are singletons. This CDR3 comprises 11 residues. J lost 9 bases, V lost 6 bases, and 5 bases had no gene match. Germline V gives CDR1 SQVTM, CDR2 ANQGSEA. Regarding this clone: Its target is not known.

Following 10 days of culture, CD4+ T cells were isolated. V is TRBV29-1 and J is TRBJ2-4; 7 positions match TRBD1. The specimen was CD4+ T cells from PBMCs cultured without peptide, collected before COVID-19 vaccination. The clonotype originates from a human donor who received a COVID-19 vaccine. For the CDR3, the DNA is TGCAGCGTCTTGACAGGGAGCATTCAGTACTTC. As protein: CSVLTGSIQYF. Full variable domain (missing parts from reference TRBV29-1 and TRBJ2-4): SAVISQKPSRDICQRGTSLTIQCQVDSQVTMMFWYRQQPGQSLTLIATANQGSEATYESGFVIDKFPISRPNLTFSTLTVSNMSPEDSSIYLCSVLTGSIQYFGAGTRLSVL.